This paragraph covers one T cell receptor (beta chain) sequence. This sample is drawn from a study of cytomegalovirus exposure and HLA in healthy donors. PCR used 60 Vbeta primers and 13 Jbeta primers. This table comes from immunoSEQ multiplex PCR, and its TCRdb copy is limited to in-frame clones, with some not included. The top ten clones hold more than 1.5% of a sample with some 190,000 clones, 81% of them seen once. This CDR3 region has 14 residues. Germline CDR1 reads SGHRS; CDR2 reads YFSETQ. Trimming took 7 bases from V and 0 from J, leaving 11 bases between them. The V call is TRBV5-1, the J call TRBJ1-3, with a possible D match to TRBD1 (5 bases). The specimen sequenced was PBMCs. This TCR came from a man aged 18-30 years in good health and CMV-seronegative. CDR3 region: CASGQGSSGNTIYF. CDR3 nucleotide sequence: TGCGCCAGCGGCCAGGGAAGCTCTGGAAACACCATATATTTT.